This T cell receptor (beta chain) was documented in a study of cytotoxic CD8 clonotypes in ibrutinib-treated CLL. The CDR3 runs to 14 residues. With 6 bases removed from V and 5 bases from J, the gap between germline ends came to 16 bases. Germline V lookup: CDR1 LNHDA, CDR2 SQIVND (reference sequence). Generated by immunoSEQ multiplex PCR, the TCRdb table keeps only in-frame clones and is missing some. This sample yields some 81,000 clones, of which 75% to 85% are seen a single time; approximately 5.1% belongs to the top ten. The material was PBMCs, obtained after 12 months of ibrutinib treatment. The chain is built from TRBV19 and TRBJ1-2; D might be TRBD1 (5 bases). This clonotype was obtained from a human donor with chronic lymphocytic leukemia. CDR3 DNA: TGTGCCAGTAGCACCACCGGGGCCCCATATGGCTACACCTTC. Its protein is CASSTTGAPYGYTF.